Following are 25 T cell receptor beta chains from one sample sequenced in a study of blood T cell repertoires in COVID-19. The method was immunoSEQ multiplex PCR; TCRdb's version includes in-frame clones alone and lacks a portion of them. The profile covers some 130,000 clones, with more than 75% appearing a single time and over 9.5% taken by the ten largest. Sequenced sample: peripheral blood. These receptors all come from a man in his 60s who had recovered from COVID-19.

The chain is built from TRBV5-6 and TRBJ2-3, with D possibly TRBD2 on 7 matching bases. The CDR3 has 15 amino acids. From germline, CDR1 is SGHDT and CDR2 YYEEEE. Trimming left V 7 bases short and J 5 bases short, with 20 bases between. The CDR3 DNA reads as TGTGCCAGCCAGCACGGCGGGGGCTCCATAGATACGCAGTATTTT. It specifies CASQHGGGSIDTQYF.

The rearrangement links TRBV6-6 to TRBJ2-1, with a possible D match to TRBD2 (6 bases). Germline loops: CDR1 MNHNY, CDR2 SVGAGI (reference sequence). V lost 6 bases and J 5 bases, leaving 11 bases between the germline ends. The CDR3 spans 13 residues. CDR3 amino acids: CASRIAADNEQFF. CDR3 nucleotides: TGTGCCAGCAGGATAGCGGCAGACAATGAGCAGTTCTTC.

This chain joins TRBV28 and TRBJ2-7, with a tentative D call TRBD2 (7 bases). Trimming removed 5 bases from V and 0 bases from J, with 14 bases in between. CDR3 length: 15 residues. CDR1 MDHEN and CDR2 SYDVKM come from the germline V gene. Here the CDR3 reads CASSPRGGYSYEQYF. In nucleotides, the CDR3 is TGTGCCAGCAGTCCAAGGGGGGGCTACTCCTACGAGCAGTACTTC.

The chain recombines TRBV12-5 with TRBJ2-1; maybe TRBD2 (6 bases). CDR1 is LGHNT, CDR2 FRNRAP, per germline. Trimming cost V 4 bases and J 2 bases, with 12 bases left between them. The CDR3 has 15 amino acids. Here the CDR3 DNA reads TGTGCTAGTGGTTCATCCGGGGGAACCTACAATGAGCAGTTCTTC. This gives the protein CASGSSGGTYNEQFF.

With regard to this clone: The junction departs from the called germline gene at one end, perhaps through a read error. The chain links TRBV5-4 to TRBJ1-6; a possible D gene is TRBD1 (6 bases). Germline V gives CDR1 SGHNT, CDR2 YYREEE (reference sequence). The CDR3 runs to 15 residues. The CDR3 protein is CVSSSMTGQASPLHF. CDR3 sequence (DNA): TGTGTCAGCAGCTCTATGACAGGTCAGGCGTCACCCCTCCACTTT.

The chain uses TRBV2 and TRBJ1-6; D remains unclear. Germline assignment: CDR1 SNHLY and CDR2 FYNNEI. The V end lost 0 bases, the J end lost 7 bases, and 13 bases lay between the germline ends. CDR3 length: 16 residues. CDR3 coding DNA: TGTGCCAGCAGTGAAGCGGGAGGGCACCGAAATTCACCCCTCCACTTT. Residues: CASSEAGGHRNSPLHF. The full variable domain, in which reference TRBV2 and TRBJ1-6 provide the parts outside the CDR3, is EPEVTQTPSHQVTQMGQEVILRCVPISNHLYFYWYRQILGQKVEFLVSFYNNEISEKSEIFDDQFSVERPDGSNFTLKIRSTKLEDSAMYFCASSEAGGHRNSPLHFGNGTRLTVT.

The V call is TRBV7-2, the J call TRBJ2-1; 9 bases are shared with TRBD2. The CDR3 extends over 16 amino acids. Germline CDR1 is SGHTA and CDR2 is FQGNSA. V gave up 0 bases and J gave up 2 bases; unmatched junction bases: 2. The CDR3 reads CASSLAAGGTYNEQFF. DNA of the CDR3: TGTGCCAGCAGCTTAGCGGCGGGAGGGACCTACAATGAGCAGTTCTTC.

This rearrangement joins TRBV30 to TRBJ2-7; D might be TRBD2 (5 bases). CDR3 length equals 12 residues. Germline assignment: CDR1 GTSNPN and CDR2 SVGIG (reference sequence). The ends were cut back, 2 bases at V and 1 base at J, with 6 bases in the middle. CDR3 residues: CAWSRLSYEQYF. The DNA for the CDR3 is TGTGCCTGGAGTCGACTATCCTACGAGCAGTACTTC.

This chain joins TRBV5-1 and TRBJ2-2, with a weak D call TRBD1 (6 bases). The CDR3 extends over 14 amino acids. The ends were cut back, 4 bases at V and 4 bases at J, with 11 bases in the middle. Germline CDR1 and CDR2: SGHRS and YFSETQ. The CDR3 region is CASSPPGVTGELFF. The CDR3 DNA reads as TGCGCCAGCAGCCCGCCAGGGGTCACCGGGGAGCTGTTTTTT. Drawing the rest from reference TRBV5-1 and TRBJ2-2, the complete variable domain is KAGVTQTPRYLIKTRGQQVTLSCSPISGHRSVSWYQQTPGQGLQFLFEYFSETQRNKGNFPGRFSGRQFSNSRSEMNVSTLELGDSALYLCASSPPGVTGELFFGEGSRLTVL.

This rearrangement joins TRBV6-5 to TRBJ1-2, with TRBD1 matching over 8 bases. The CDR3 has 14 amino acids. Germline V lookup: CDR1 MNHEY, CDR2 SVGAGI. V trimming: 5 bases; J trimming: 5 bases; junction bases outside the gene matches: 7. The CDR3 nucleotides are TGTGCCAGCAGTCGCGGACAGGGAGGATATGGCTACACCTTC. It codes for CASSRGQGGYGYTF.

The V gene is TRBV7-2, the J gene TRBJ2-7, with D unresolved. Germline CDR1 reads SGHTA; CDR2 reads FQGNSA. The CDR3 sequence is 15 residues long. Trimming removed 0 bases at V and 2 bases at J, with 11 bases between. CDR3 sequence (DNA): TGTGCCAGCAGCTTAGCCACCGGTCAGGCCTACGAGCAGTACTTC. This sequence encodes CASSLATGQAYEQYF.

J is TRBJ1-1 and V is TRBV7-3, with 8 bases matching TRBD1. Germline V gene sequence: CDR1 SGHTA, CDR2 FQGTGA. The CDR3 spans 16 residues. With V trimmed by 5 bases and J by 1 base, 9 bases remained unmatched. In DNA form, the CDR3 reads TGTGCCAGCAGCCCCCGAGGCGGGACAGGGAACACTGAAGCTTTCTTT. Translation: CASSPRGGTGNTEAFF.

This clone was seen a handful of times. The chain uses TRBV3-1 (or the pseudogene TRBV3-2) and TRBJ1-6; the D is unclear. From germline, CDR1 is LGHDT and CDR2 YNNKEL (reference sequence). Trimming took off 3 bases at V and 4 bases at J, with 10 bases between the two ends. The CDR3 consists of 15 residues. The CDR3 loop reads CASSQTLGYNSPLHF. CDR3 in DNA: TGTGCCAGCAGCCAGACTTTGGGTTATAATTCACCCCTCCACTTT.

Only a few counts were recorded for this clone. V gene TRBV30 combines with J gene TRBJ1-3, with D hard to call. Trimming shortened V by 1 base and J by 0 bases, and 7 bases separated the two germline ends. Germline lookup yields CDR1 GTSNPN and CDR2 SVGIG (reference sequence). CDR3 length equals 14 residues. CDR3 in DNA: TGTGCCTGGAGTGGAGGGTACTCTGGAAACACCATATATTTT. Its protein product is CAWSGGYSGNTIYF. Using reference TRBV30 and TRBJ1-3 for the parts outside the CDR3, the full variable domain is SQTIHQWPATLVQPVGSPLSLECTVEGTSNPNLYWYRQAAGRGLQLLFYSVGIGQISSEVPQNLSASRPQDRQFILSSKKLLLSDSGFYLCAWSGGYSGNTIYFGEGSWLTVV.

V gene TRBV18 combines with J gene TRBJ2-5; 10 nucleotides line up with TRBD2. This CDR3 has 16 residues. The trim removed 2 bases at V and 1 base at J, leaving 4 bases unmatched. Per the germline V gene, CDR1 is KGHSH and CDR2 is LQKENI. CDR3 coding DNA: TGTGCCAGCTCACCAGGTGCTAGCGGGGGCCAAGAGACCCAGTACTTC. Amino acids: CASSPGASGGQETQYF. Together with reference TRBV18 and TRBJ2-5, the CDR3 gives the full variable domain: NAGVMQNPRHLVRRRGQEARLRCSPMKGHSHVYWYRQLPEEGLKFMVYLQKENIIDESGMPKERFSAEFPKEGPSILRIQQVVRGDSAAYFCASSPGASGGQETQYFGPGTRLLVL.

The chain uses TRBV29-1 and TRBJ2-1; possibly TRBD1 for D (5 bases). Germline-derived CDR1 and CDR2 are SQVTM and ANQGSEA. This CDR3 contains 13 residues. V was trimmed by 8 bases and J by 0 bases, leaving 11 bases between them. CDR3 sequence (DNA): TGCAGCCACCAGGGTGCCTCCTACAATGAGCAGTTCTTC. Translated, it gives CSHQGASYNEQFF.

This clone was observed many times. This rearrangement joins TRBV5-1 to TRBJ2-1, with a weak D call TRBD1 (5 bases). The V end was cut by 0 bases, the J end by 5 bases, with 12 bases between. Germline values: CDR1 SGHRS, CDR2 YFSETQ. The CDR3 sequence is 15 residues long. The CDR3 bases are TGCGCCAGCAGCTTGGAGGTTGGGGCGAACAATGAGCAGTTCTTC. Translated, it gives CASSLEVGANNEQFF.

This sequence joins TRBV6-5 and TRBJ1-2; 9 nucleotides agree with TRBD1. Trimming removed 6 bases from V and 7 bases from J; junction bases left unmatched: 9. Germline V CDR1 and CDR2: MNHEY, SVGAGI. The CDR3 has 14 residues. The CDR3: CASREDRGGSGYTF. The CDR3 DNA sequence: TGTGCCAGCAGGGAGGACAGGGGCGGTTCTGGCTACACCTTC.

The J gene is TRBJ1-1, the V gene TRBV30; D gene ambiguous. The germline CDR1 and CDR2 sequences are GTSNPN and SVGIG (reference sequence). V was trimmed by 3 bases and J by 4 bases, leaving 15 bases between them. The CDR3 runs 14 residues. Here the CDR3 DNA reads TGTGCCTGGAGAGATGCAGGATCGGCCACTGAAGCTTTCTTT. This gives the protein CAWRDAGSATEAFF.

The chain combines TRBV5-1 with TRBJ1-4; the match to TRBD1 covers 10 bases. The length of the CDR3 is 14 residues. Losses at the gene ends were 4 bases for V and 7 bases for J; bases not matched to a gene: 4. In germline, CDR1 is SGHRS, CDR2 YFSETQ. CDR3 protein: CASSHGTGAEKLFF. In DNA form, the CDR3 reads TGCGCCAGCAGCCACGGGACAGGGGCTGAAAAACTGTTTTTT. The whole variable domain, remainder taken from reference TRBV5-1 and TRBJ1-4, is KAGVTQTPRYLIKTRGQQVTLSCSPISGHRSVSWYQQTPGQGLQFLFEYFSETQRNKGNFPGRFSGRQFSNSRSEMNVSTLELGDSALYLCASSHGTGAEKLFFGSGTQLSVL.

The J gene is TRBJ1-1, the V gene TRBV28; 12 positions match TRBD1. Germline lookup yields CDR1 MDHEN and CDR2 SYDVKM. V lost 3 bases to trimming and J lost 3 bases; unmatched junction nucleotides: 2. This CDR3 has 15 residues. CDR3 sequence reads: CASSFGTGGYTEAFF. As DNA, the CDR3 is TGTGCCAGCAGTTTCGGGACAGGGGGCTACACTGAAGCTTTCTTT.

This sequence joins TRBV30 and TRBJ1-1; D gene uncertain. Trimming took 3 bases from V and 1 from J, leaving 9 bases between them. This CDR3 is 13 amino acids long. The germline V gene encodes CDR1 GTSNPN and CDR2 SVGIG (reference sequence). CDR3: CAWSRGPNTEAFF. The CDR3 nucleotides are TGTGCCTGGAGCCGTGGGCCGAACACTGAAGCTTTCTTT. The full variable domain, in which reference TRBV30 and TRBJ1-1 provide the parts outside the CDR3, is SQTIHQWPATLVQPVGSPLSLECTVEGTSNPNLYWYRQAAGRGLQLLFYSVGIGQISSEVPQNLSASRPQDRQFILSSKKLLLSDSGFYLCAWSRGPNTEAFFGQGTRLTVV.

This clone has only a few counts. This chain joins TRBV5-1 and TRBJ2-5; TRBD2 might be the D (7 bases). CDR1 and CDR2 from the germline V gene are SGHRS and YFSETQ. CDR3 length: 14 residues. V gave up 6 bases and J gave up 7 bases, with 19 bases separating them. The CDR3 coding sequence is TGCGCCAGCACCCCGGGGGGCCCCGATGGGACCCAGTACTTC. This sequence encodes CASTPGGPDGTQYF.

This CDR3 reads CASSWTPAAGELFF. CDR3 nucleotides: TGTGCCAGCAGCTGGACACCCGCGGCCGGGGAGCTGTTTTTT. The chain employs TRBV13 and TRBJ2-2, with TRBD1 as a possible D gene (5 bases). V was clipped by 4 bases and J by 6 bases, with 12 bases between them. Per the germline V gene, CDR1 is PRHDT and CDR2 is FYEKMQ (reference sequence). The length of the CDR3 is 14 residues.

The chain uses TRBV18 and TRBJ1-4, with a tentative D call TRBD1 (5 bases). The CDR3 sequence is 15 residues long. CDR1 and CDR2 (germline): KGHSH, LQKENI. Trimming took off 3 bases at V and 2 bases at J, with 10 bases between the two ends. The CDR3 spells CASSPKRQTNEKLFF. The CDR3 bases are TGTGCCAGCTCACCCAAAAGACAGACTAATGAAAAACTGTTTTTT.